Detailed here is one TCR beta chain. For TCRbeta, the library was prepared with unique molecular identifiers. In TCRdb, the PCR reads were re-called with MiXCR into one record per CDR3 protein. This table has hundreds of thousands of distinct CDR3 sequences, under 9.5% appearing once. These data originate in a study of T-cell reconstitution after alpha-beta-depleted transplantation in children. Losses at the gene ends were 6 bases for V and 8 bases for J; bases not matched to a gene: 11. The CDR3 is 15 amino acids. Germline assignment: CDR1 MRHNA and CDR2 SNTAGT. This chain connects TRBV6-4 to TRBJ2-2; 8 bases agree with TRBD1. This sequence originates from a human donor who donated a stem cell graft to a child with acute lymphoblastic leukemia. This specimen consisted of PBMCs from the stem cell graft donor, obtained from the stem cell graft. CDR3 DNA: TGTGCCAGCAGCCGCTCCGCAGGGGGCGAAGGGGAGCTGTTTTTT. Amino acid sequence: CASSRSAGGEGELFF.